The 11 T cell receptor beta chains below all came from one sample that was sequenced in a study of CD8 T cell repertoires and HIV-1 epitope variants. Their cognate antigens are unknown. Libraries were prepared by immunoSEQ multiplex PCR; TCRdb keeps only in-frame clonotypes and omits some of them. The data show fewer than 6,000 clones, roughly three fifths seen once. Sample: cultured CD8+ T cells derived from PBMCs. The receptors were gathered from a male donor with HIV.

This chain joins TRBV28 and TRBJ2-5, with 7 bases that match TRBD2. The germline gives CDR1 MDHEN, CDR2 SYDVKM. V was clipped by 8 bases and J by 2 bases; unmatched bases: 14. CDR3 length: 16 amino acids. CDR3 protein: CASVSPSGHVQETQYF. CDR3 nucleotide sequence: TGTGCCAGCGTTAGTCCTAGCGGCCACGTTCAAGAGACCCAGTACTTC.

J is TRBJ2-1 and V is TRBV7-9; D is perhaps TRBD1 or TRBD2 (5 bases each). V lost 1 base to trimming and J lost 0 bases, with 7 bases between them. The CDR3 extends over 15 amino acids. Germline loops: CDR1 SEHNR, CDR2 FQNEAQ (reference sequence). The DNA for the CDR3 is TGTGCCAGCAGCTTAGAGGGGAGCTCCTACAATGAGCAGTTCTTC. This translates into CASSLEGSSYNEQFF.

This sequence joins TRBV6-1 and TRBJ1-1; possibly TRBD1 for D (6 bases). This CDR3 spans 14 amino acids. The V end was cut by 6 bases, the J end by 7 bases, with 18 bases between. Germline CDR1 is MNHNS and CDR2 is SASEGT. The chain's CDR3 is CASSPSRGAGEAFF. CDR3 bases: TGTGCCAGCAGCCCAAGTCGGGGGGCAGGTGAAGCTTTCTTT.

The chain carries TRBV27 and TRBJ2-7; the D gene is possibly TRBD2 (6 bases). Trimming pared 0 bases from V and 1 base from J, leaving 13 bases between. Germline V gene lookup returns CDR1 MNHEY and CDR2 SMNVEV (reference sequence). The CDR3 length is 16 residues. The DNA of the CDR3 is TGTGCCAGCAGTTTATCGGAGGGGACTGTATCCTACGAGCAGTACTTC. It is translated as CASSLSEGTVSYEQYF.

This chain connects TRBV7-9 to TRBJ2-1; D remains unclear. The CDR3 has 12 residues. Per the germline V gene, CDR1 is SEHNR and CDR2 is FQNEAQ (reference sequence). V lost 1 base to trimming and J lost 8 bases, with 6 bases between them. The CDR3 loop reads CASSLDPDEQFF. CDR3 in DNA: TGTGCCAGCAGCTTAGATCCGGATGAGCAGTTCTTC.

This sequence joins TRBV5-4 and TRBJ2-2; no reliable D call. Per germline, CDR1 SGHNT and CDR2 YYREEE (reference sequence). Trimming shortened V by 1 base and J by 11 bases, and 6 bases separated the two germline ends. This CDR3 contains 11 residues. The DNA for the CDR3 is TGTGCCAGCAGCTTGCTTGACGAGCTGTTTTTT. Translated, it gives CASSLLDELFF.

The chain combines TRBV7-9 with TRBJ1-2; TRBD1 matches at 10 bases. The CDR3 is made up of 13 amino acids. Trimming removed 4 bases from V and 8 bases from J; junction bases left unmatched: 4. Germline V CDR1 and CDR2: SEHNR, FQNEAQ (reference sequence). Written as DNA, the CDR3 is TGTGCCAGCAGCTCGGGACAGGGGAAGGGCTACACCTTC. This gives the protein CASSSGQGKGYTF.

This chain joins TRBV11-2 and TRBJ1-1; D remains ambiguous. Between the trimmed V and J ends, which lost 2 bases and 1 base, there was a span of 2 bases. Germline CDR1 is SGHAT and CDR2 is FQNNGV. The CDR3 covers 12 residues. The CDR3 bases are TGTGCCAGCAGCTTATGGAACACTGAAGCTTTCTTT. Amino acid sequence: CASSLWNTEAFF.

This clone was observed a single time. The chain has TRBV13 and TRBJ2-1, with D possibly being TRBD2 (7 bases). The V gene lost 6 bases and the J gene lost 7 bases, with 16 bases spanning the gap. Germline lookup yields CDR1 PRHDT and CDR2 FYEKMQ (reference sequence). The CDR3 is 14 amino acids. As DNA, the CDR3 is TGTGCCAGCAGTGAGGGGGGGACATTGAATGAGCAGTTCTTC. The encoded protein is CASSEGGTLNEQFF.

This chain links TRBV6-5 with TRBJ2-2; D unclear. The CDR3 has 16 amino acids. Deletions cut 0 bases from V and 0 bases from J, with 8 bases between. Germline V gene lookup returns CDR1 MNHEY and CDR2 SVGAGI. For the CDR3, the DNA is TGTGCCAGCAGTTACTCGATGGGGTCGAACACCGGGGAGCTGTTTTTT. It is translated as CASSYSMGSNTGELFF.

The V call is TRBV7-8, the J call TRBJ1-2, with TRBD1 identical over 9 bases. V lost 6 bases and J lost 8; bases outside the gene matches: 4. CDR1 and CDR2 (germline): SGHVS, FQNEAQ. CDR3 length: 12 residues. The CDR3 DNA reads as TGTGCCAGCAGTTCCGGGACAGGGGGCTACACCTTC. Its protein is CASSSGTGGYTF.